The rows below give T cell receptor beta chains drawn from one sample of a study of siplizumab effects on memory and regulatory T cells. Some clones are missing from TCRdb's copy, which holds only in-frame ones; the method was immunoSEQ multiplex PCR. This table holds tens of thousands of clones, approximately 95% found once. Material for sequencing was CD8+ T cells sorted from blood. The receptors stem from a human donor in good health. Each CDR3 is given with its conserved first and last residue. D genes are given only for firm matches. Only part of the rows carry a size: once, few, many, or a class if the clone is expanded.

abundance: .; v_gene: TRBV28; d_gene: .; j_gene: TRBJ1-2; CDR3aa: CASSPREAYGYTF; CDR3nt: TGTGCCAGCAGTCCGCGGGAGGCCTATGGCTACACCTTC
abundance: .; v_gene: TRBV4-1; d_gene: .; j_gene: TRBJ2-3; CDR3aa: CASSQERGTDTQYF; CDR3nt: TGCGCCAGCAGCCAAGAGCGGGGCACAGATACGCAGTATTTT
abundance: .; v_gene: TRBV5-1; d_gene: .; j_gene: TRBJ1-1; CDR3aa: CASSLRMENTEAFF; CDR3nt: TGCGCCAGCAGCTTACGGATGGAGAACACTGAAGCTTTCTTT
abundance: .; v_gene: TRBV7-8; d_gene: .; j_gene: TRBJ2-5; CDR3aa: CASSSALRGETQYF; CDR3nt: TGTGCCAGCAGCTCCGCCCTGAGGGGAGAGACCCAGTACTTC
abundance: .; v_gene: TRBV19; d_gene: .; j_gene: TRBJ2-1; CDR3aa: CASSMGQSSYNEQFF; CDR3nt: TGTGCCAGTAGTATGGGACAATCCTCCTACAATGAGCAGTTCTTC
abundance: .; v_gene: TRBV29-1; d_gene: TRBD2; j_gene: TRBJ2-1; CDR3aa: CSVEMASGNEQFF; CDR3nt: TGCAGCGTTGAAATGGCTAGCGGGAATGAGCAGTTCTTC
abundance: .; v_gene: TRBV19; d_gene: TRBD2; j_gene: TRBJ2-2; CDR3aa: CASDPGLAGGGELFF; CDR3nt: TGTGCCAGTGATCCGGGACTAGCGGGTGGCGGGGAGCTGTTTTTT
abundance: once; v_gene: TRBV4-3; d_gene: .; j_gene: TRBJ2-2; CDR3aa: CASSRFSGELFF; CDR3nt: TGCGCCAGCAGCCGGTTCTCCGGGGAGCTGTTTTTT
abundance: .; v_gene: TRBV27; d_gene: .; j_gene: TRBJ2-4; CDR3aa: CASSFVGEPKNIQYF; CDR3nt: TGTGCCAGCAGTTTCGTCGGGGAACCCAAAAACATTCAGTACTTC
abundance: once; v_gene: TRBV27; d_gene: TRBD1; j_gene: TRBJ2-1; CDR3aa: CASSTQGAYEQFF; CDR3nt: TGTGCCAGCAGTACACAGGGGGCCTATGAGCAGTTCTTC
abundance: .; v_gene: TRBV11-2; d_gene: TRBD1; j_gene: TRBJ2-5; CDR3aa: CASSQTGSQETQYF; CDR3nt: TGTGCCAGCAGCCAGACAGGGTCCCAAGAGACCCAGTACTTC
abundance: .; v_gene: TRBV27; d_gene: .; j_gene: TRBJ1-1; CDR3aa: CASSLARQNTEAFF; CDR3nt: TGTGCCAGCAGTTTAGCCAGACAGAACACTGAAGCTTTCTTT
abundance: .; v_gene: TRBV10-2; d_gene: TRBD2; j_gene: TRBJ2-1; CDR3aa: CASSESRLAGVSYNEQFF; CDR3nt: TGCGCCAGCAGTGAGTCACGGCTAGCGGGCGTCTCCTACAATGAGCAGTTCTTC
abundance: .; v_gene: TRBV29-1; d_gene: .; j_gene: TRBJ1-1; CDR3aa: CSVSDTEAFF; CDR3nt: TGCAGCGTTTCGGACACTGAAGCTTTCTTT
abundance: once; v_gene: TRBV15; d_gene: .; j_gene: TRBJ2-1; CDR3aa: CATRLAGYNEQFF; CDR3nt: TGTGCCACCAGACTAGCTGGCTACAATGAGCAGTTCTTC
abundance: .; v_gene: TRBV14; d_gene: TRBD1; j_gene: TRBJ1-1; CDR3aa: CASSTGTGIMNTEAFF; CDR3nt: TGTGCCAGCAGCACCGGGACAGGGATTATGAACACTGAAGCTTTCTTT
abundance: .; v_gene: TRBV4-3; d_gene: TRBD1; j_gene: TRBJ2-5; CDR3aa: CASSQERTGKQETQYF; CDR3nt: TGCGCCAGCAGCCAAGAGCGGACAGGGAAGCAAGAGACCCAGTACTTC
abundance: .; v_gene: TRBV19; d_gene: .; j_gene: TRBJ2-7; CDR3aa: CASRISARGKFYEQYF; CDR3nt: TGTGCCAGTAGGATATCCGCCCGGGGGAAATTCTACGAGCAGTACTTC
abundance: .; v_gene: TRBV6-1; d_gene: .; j_gene: TRBJ2-7; CDR3aa: CASSGDLRVEQYF; CDR3nt: TGTGCCAGCAGTGGGGACCTTAGGGTCGAGCAGTACTTC
abundance: .; v_gene: TRBV27; d_gene: .; j_gene: TRBJ2-2; CDR3aa: CASSWGLSNTGELFF; CDR3nt: TGTGCCAGCAGTTGGGGGCTGTCGAACACCGGGGAGCTGTTTTTT
abundance: .; v_gene: TRBV6-6; d_gene: .; j_gene: TRBJ2-2; CDR3aa: CASRVTSPGTGELFF; CDR3nt: TGTGCCAGCAGAGTCACCTCACCTGGTACCGGGGAGCTGTTTTTT
abundance: .; v_gene: TRBV6-1; d_gene: TRBD1; j_gene: TRBJ2-7; CDR3aa: CASSETGGTYEQYF; CDR3nt: TGTGCCAGCAGTGAAACAGGGGGAACCTACGAGCAGTACTTC
abundance: .; v_gene: TRBV5-6; d_gene: .; j_gene: TRBJ2-3; CDR3aa: CASSGGTDTQYF; CDR3nt: TGTGCCAGCTCCGGGGGCACAGATACGCAGTATTTT
abundance: .; v_gene: TRBV5-1; d_gene: .; j_gene: TRBJ1-1; CDR3aa: CASSLGGGLETEAFF; CDR3nt: TGCGCCAGCAGCTTGGGTGGGGGCTTGGAAACTGAAGCTTTCTTT
abundance: .; v_gene: TRBV4-1; d_gene: .; j_gene: TRBJ2-7; CDR3aa: CASSQIWGADLSYEQYF; CDR3nt: TGCGCCAGCAGCCAGATTTGGGGGGCGGACCTAAGCTACGAGCAGTACTTC
abundance: once; v_gene: TRBV11-2; d_gene: TRBD1; j_gene: TRBJ2-7; CDR3aa: CASSFGQEWYEQYF; CDR3nt: TGTGCCAGCAGCTTTGGACAGGAGTGGTACGAGCAGTACTTC
abundance: .; v_gene: TRBV2; d_gene: TRBD1; j_gene: TRBJ1-2; CDR3aa: CASRSGQGEGYTF; CDR3nt: TGTGCCAGCAGAAGCGGACAGGGTGAAGGCTACACCTTC
abundance: .; v_gene: TRBV7-6; d_gene: TRBD1; j_gene: TRBJ2-7; CDR3aa: CASSLLGQGAYEQYF; CDR3nt: TGTGCCAGCAGCTTATTGGGACAGGGGGCCTACGAGCAGTACTTC
abundance: .; v_gene: TRBV13; d_gene: TRBD2; j_gene: TRBJ2-4; CDR3aa: CASSFLAGAGGDIQYF; CDR3nt: TGTGCCAGCAGCTTTCTTGCGGGAGCAGGCGGGGACATTCAGTACTTC
abundance: .; v_gene: TRBV2; d_gene: .; j_gene: TRBJ1-1; CDR3aa: CASSDTLGGGNTEAFF; CDR3nt: TGTGCCAGCAGTGATACCCTGGGGGGTGGGAACACTGAAGCTTTCTTT
abundance: .; v_gene: TRBV13; d_gene: TRBD1; j_gene: TRBJ2-7; CDR3aa: CASSTRQGIVDEQYF; CDR3nt: TGTGCCAGCAGCACCCGACAGGGGATAGTGGACGAGCAGTACTTC
abundance: .; v_gene: TRBV7-2; d_gene: TRBD2; j_gene: TRBJ2-7; CDR3aa: CASSSISGTMNEQYF; CDR3nt: TGTGCCAGCAGCTCGATATCCGGGACTATGAACGAGCAGTACTTC
abundance: .; v_gene: TRBV19; d_gene: .; j_gene: TRBJ2-7; CDR3aa: CASWDGETYEQYF; CDR3nt: TGTGCCAGTTGGGACGGGGAAACCTACGAGCAGTACTTC
abundance: .; v_gene: TRBV7-9; d_gene: TRBD2; j_gene: TRBJ2-1; CDR3aa: CASSPPFYTSGDSEQFF; CDR3nt: TGTGCCAGCAGCCCCCCGTTTTACACTAGCGGGGACAGTGAGCAGTTCTTC
abundance: .; v_gene: TRBV15; d_gene: .; j_gene: TRBJ1-5; CDR3aa: CATSRDIDQPQHF; CDR3nt: TGTGCCACCAGCAGAGATATCGATCAGCCCCAGCATTTT
abundance: .; v_gene: TRBV6-6; d_gene: TRBD1; j_gene: TRBJ2-5; CDR3aa: CASSLDRGYGTQYF; CDR3nt: TGTGCCAGCAGTCTGGACAGGGGCTACGGGACCCAGTACTTC
abundance: .; v_gene: TRBV28; d_gene: TRBD1; j_gene: TRBJ2-3; CDR3aa: CASSFEQGDVSTDTQYF; CDR3nt: TGTGCCAGCAGTTTTGAGCAGGGGGATGTTAGCACAGATACGCAGTATTTT
abundance: .; v_gene: TRBV7-9; d_gene: .; j_gene: TRBJ2-3; CDR3aa: CASSLGYGSARTDTQYF; CDR3nt: TGTGCCAGCAGCTTAGGGTATGGTAGCGCCCGCACAGATACGCAGTATTTT
abundance: .; v_gene: TRBV15; d_gene: .; j_gene: TRBJ2-1; CDR3aa: CATSSYNEQFF; CDR3nt: TGTGCCACCAGCAGCTACAATGAGCAGTTCTTC
abundance: .; v_gene: TRBV27; d_gene: TRBD1; j_gene: TRBJ1-2; CDR3aa: CASKRRGLWGYTF; CDR3nt: TGTGCCAGCAAGCGCAGGGGGCTTTGGGGCTACACCTTC
abundance: .; v_gene: TRBV14; d_gene: .; j_gene: TRBJ2-7; CDR3aa: CASSHTTYEQYF; CDR3nt: TGTGCCAGCAGCCATACCACCTACGAGCAGTACTTC
abundance: .; v_gene: TRBV20-1; d_gene: .; j_gene: TRBJ1-1; CDR3aa: CSAQGVTEAFF; CDR3nt: TGCAGTGCACAGGGTGTCACTGAAGCTTTCTTT
abundance: .; v_gene: TRBV7-6; d_gene: .; j_gene: TRBJ2-6; CDR3aa: CASSLEGRLDSGANVLTF; CDR3nt: TGTGCCAGCAGCTTAGAGGGCAGGTTAGACTCTGGGGCCAACGTCCTGACTTTC
abundance: .; v_gene: TRBV28; d_gene: .; j_gene: TRBJ2-5; CDR3aa: CASSLPGPTETQYF; CDR3nt: TGTGCCAGCAGCCTACCAGGGCCCACCGAGACCCAGTACTTC
abundance: .; v_gene: TRBV5-1; d_gene: .; j_gene: TRBJ2-7; CDR3aa: CASSLEESYEQYF; CDR3nt: TGCGCCAGCAGCTTGGAGGAATCCTACGAGCAGTACTTC
abundance: .; v_gene: TRBV15; d_gene: .; j_gene: TRBJ1-1; CDR3aa: CATRDRTWTEAFF; CDR3nt: TGTGCCACGAGAGACAGGACTTGGACTGAAGCTTTCTTT
abundance: .; v_gene: TRBV6-1; d_gene: .; j_gene: TRBJ2-7; CDR3aa: CASSEGGSYEQYF; CDR3nt: TGTGCCAGCAGTGAAGGAGGTTCCTACGAGCAGTACTTC
abundance: .; v_gene: TRBV4-1; d_gene: TRBD1; j_gene: TRBJ2-7; CDR3aa: CASSQTGTGRYEQYF; CDR3nt: TGCGCCAGCAGCCAAACCGGGACAGGGAGGTACGAGCAGTACTTC
abundance: .; v_gene: TRBV9; d_gene: TRBD1; j_gene: TRBJ2-7; CDR3aa: CASSVGWNDRGSYEQYF; CDR3nt: TGTGCCAGCAGCGTAGGCTGGAACGACAGGGGTTCCTACGAGCAGTACTTC